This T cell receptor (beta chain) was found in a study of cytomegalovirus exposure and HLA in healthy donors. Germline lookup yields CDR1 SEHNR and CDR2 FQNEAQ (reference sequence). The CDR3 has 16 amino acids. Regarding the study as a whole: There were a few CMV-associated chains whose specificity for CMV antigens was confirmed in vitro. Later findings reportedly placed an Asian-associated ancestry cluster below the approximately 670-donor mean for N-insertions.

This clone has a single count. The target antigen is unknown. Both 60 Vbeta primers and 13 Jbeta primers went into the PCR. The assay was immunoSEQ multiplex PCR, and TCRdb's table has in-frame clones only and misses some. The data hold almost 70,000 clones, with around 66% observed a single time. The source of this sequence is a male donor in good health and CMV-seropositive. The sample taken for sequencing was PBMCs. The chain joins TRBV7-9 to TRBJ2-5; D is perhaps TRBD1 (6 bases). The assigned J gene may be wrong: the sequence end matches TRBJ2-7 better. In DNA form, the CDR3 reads TGTGCCAGCAGCGGAGTGGGTGGCAGGGGAGCCTACGAGCAGTACTTC. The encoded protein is CASSGVGGRGAYEQYF.